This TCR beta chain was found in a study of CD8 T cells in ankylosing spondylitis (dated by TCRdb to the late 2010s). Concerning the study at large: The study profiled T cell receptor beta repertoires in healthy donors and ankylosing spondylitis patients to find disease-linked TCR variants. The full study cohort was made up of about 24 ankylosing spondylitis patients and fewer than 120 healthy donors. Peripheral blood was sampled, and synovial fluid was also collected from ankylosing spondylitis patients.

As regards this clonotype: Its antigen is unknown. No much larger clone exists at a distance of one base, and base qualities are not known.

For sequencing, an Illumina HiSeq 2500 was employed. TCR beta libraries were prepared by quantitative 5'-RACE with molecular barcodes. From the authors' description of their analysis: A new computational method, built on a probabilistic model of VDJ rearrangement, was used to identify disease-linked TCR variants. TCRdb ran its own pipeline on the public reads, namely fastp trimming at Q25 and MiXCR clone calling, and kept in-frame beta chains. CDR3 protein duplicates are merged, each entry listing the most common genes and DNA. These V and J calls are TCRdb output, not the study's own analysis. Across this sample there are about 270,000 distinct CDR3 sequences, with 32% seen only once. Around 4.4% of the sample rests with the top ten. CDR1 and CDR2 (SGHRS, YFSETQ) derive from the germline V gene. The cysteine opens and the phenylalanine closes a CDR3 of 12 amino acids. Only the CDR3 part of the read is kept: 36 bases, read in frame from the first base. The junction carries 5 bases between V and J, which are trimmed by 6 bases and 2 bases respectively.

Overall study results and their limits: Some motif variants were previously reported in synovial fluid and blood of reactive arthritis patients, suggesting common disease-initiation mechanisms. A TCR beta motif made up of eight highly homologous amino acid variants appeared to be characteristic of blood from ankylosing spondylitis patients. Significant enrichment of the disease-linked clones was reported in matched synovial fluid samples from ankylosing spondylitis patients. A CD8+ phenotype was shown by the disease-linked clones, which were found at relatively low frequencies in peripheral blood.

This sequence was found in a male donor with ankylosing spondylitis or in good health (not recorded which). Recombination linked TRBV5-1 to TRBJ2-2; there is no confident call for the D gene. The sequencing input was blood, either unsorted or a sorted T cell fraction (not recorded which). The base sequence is TGCGCCAGCACCATAAACACCGGGGAGCTGTTTTTT. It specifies CASTINTGELFF.